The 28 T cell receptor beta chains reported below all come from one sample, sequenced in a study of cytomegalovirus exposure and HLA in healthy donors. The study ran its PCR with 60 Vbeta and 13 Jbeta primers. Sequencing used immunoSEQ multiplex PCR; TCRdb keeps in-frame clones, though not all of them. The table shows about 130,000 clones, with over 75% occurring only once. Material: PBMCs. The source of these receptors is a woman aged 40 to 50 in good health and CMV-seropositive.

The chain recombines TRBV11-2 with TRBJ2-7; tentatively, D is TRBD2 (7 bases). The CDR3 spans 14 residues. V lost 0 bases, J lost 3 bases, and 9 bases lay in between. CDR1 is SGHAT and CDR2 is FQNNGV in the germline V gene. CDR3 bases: TGTGCCAGCAGCTTAGAAAGGGGGGGCTACGAGCAGTACTTC. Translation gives CASSLERGGYEQYF.

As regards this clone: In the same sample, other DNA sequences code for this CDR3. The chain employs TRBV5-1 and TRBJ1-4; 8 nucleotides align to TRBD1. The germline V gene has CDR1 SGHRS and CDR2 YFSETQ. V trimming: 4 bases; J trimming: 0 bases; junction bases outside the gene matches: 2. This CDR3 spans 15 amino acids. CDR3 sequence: CASSLQGATNEKLFF. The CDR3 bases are TGCGCCAGCAGCCTACAGGGGGCAACTAATGAAAAACTGTTTTTT.

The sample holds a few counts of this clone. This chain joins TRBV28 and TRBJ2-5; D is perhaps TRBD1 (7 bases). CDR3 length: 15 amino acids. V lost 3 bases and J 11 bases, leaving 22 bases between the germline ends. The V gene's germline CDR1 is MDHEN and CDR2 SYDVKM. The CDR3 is CASSFGGQIPLGQYF. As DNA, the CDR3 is TGTGCCAGCAGTTTCGGGGGACAGATTCCCTTAGGGCAGTACTTC.

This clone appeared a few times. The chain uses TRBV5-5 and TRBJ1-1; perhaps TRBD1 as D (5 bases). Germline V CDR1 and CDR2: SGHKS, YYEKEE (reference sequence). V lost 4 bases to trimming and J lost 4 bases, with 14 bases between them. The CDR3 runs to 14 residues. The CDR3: CASSGGRGPTEAFF. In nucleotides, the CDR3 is TGTGCCAGCAGCGGGGGGAGGGGACCCACTGAAGCTTTCTTT.

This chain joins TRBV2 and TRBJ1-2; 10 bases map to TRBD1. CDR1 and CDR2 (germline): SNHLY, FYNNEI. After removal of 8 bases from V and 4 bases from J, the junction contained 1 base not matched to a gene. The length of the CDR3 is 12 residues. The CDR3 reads CASRDRGYGYTF. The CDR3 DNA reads TGTGCCAGCCGGGACAGGGGCTATGGCTACACCTTC. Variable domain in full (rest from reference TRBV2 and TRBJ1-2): EPEVTQTPSHQVTQMGQEVILRCVPISNHLYFYWYRQILGQKVEFLVSFYNNEISEKSEIFDDQFSVERPDGSNFTLKIRSTKLEDSAMYFCASRDRGYGYTFGSGTRLTVV.

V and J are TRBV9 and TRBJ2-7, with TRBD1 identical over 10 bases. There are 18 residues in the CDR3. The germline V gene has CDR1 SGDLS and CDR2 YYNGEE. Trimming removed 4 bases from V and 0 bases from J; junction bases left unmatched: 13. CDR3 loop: CASSTQGTGVENSYEQYF. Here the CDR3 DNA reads TGTGCCAGCAGCACTCAGGGGACAGGGGTGGAAAACTCCTACGAGCAGTACTTC.

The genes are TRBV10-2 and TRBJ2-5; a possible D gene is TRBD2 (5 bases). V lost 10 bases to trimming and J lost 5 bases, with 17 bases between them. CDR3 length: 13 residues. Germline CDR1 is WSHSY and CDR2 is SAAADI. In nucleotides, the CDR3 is TGCGCCACCACCGGGGTGGGTGGGGAGACCCAGTACTTC. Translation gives CATTGVGGETQYF.

CDR3 bases: TGTGCCAGCAGCTCATCCCAGACCCAGTACTTC. It specifies CASSSSQTQYF. This rearrangement joins TRBV11-2 to TRBJ2-5; D unclear. V was clipped by 4 bases and J by 6 bases, with 6 bases between them. Germline loops: CDR1 SGHAT, CDR2 FQNNGV. The CDR3 sequence is 11 residues long.

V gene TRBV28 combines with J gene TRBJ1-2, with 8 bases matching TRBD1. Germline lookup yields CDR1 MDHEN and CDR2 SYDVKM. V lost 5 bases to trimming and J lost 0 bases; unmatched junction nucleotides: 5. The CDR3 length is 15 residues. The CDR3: CASSPWTGSNYGYTF. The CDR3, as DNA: TGTGCCAGCAGTCCCTGGACAGGGTCTAACTATGGCTACACCTTC.

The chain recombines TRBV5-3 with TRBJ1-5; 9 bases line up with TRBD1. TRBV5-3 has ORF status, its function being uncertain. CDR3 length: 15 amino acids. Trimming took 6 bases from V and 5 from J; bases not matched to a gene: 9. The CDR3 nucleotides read TGTGCCAGAATCAGCAGAAGGGACAGGGATCAGCCCCAGCATTTT. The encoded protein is CARISRRDRDQPQHF.

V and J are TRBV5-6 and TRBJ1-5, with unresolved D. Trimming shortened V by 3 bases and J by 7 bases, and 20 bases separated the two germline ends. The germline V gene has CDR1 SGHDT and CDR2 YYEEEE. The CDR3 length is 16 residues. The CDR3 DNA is TGTGCCAGCAGCTCGTTAGGGCCAACGGAGGGACAGCCCCAGCATTTT. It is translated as CASSSLGPTEGQPQHF.

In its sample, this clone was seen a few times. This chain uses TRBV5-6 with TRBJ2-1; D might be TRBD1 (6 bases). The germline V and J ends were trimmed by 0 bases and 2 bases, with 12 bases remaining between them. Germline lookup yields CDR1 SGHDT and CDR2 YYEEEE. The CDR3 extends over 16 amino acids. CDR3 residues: CASSLAGQPTYNEQFF. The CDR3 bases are TGTGCCAGCAGCTTGGCCGGACAGCCTACCTACAATGAGCAGTTCTTC.

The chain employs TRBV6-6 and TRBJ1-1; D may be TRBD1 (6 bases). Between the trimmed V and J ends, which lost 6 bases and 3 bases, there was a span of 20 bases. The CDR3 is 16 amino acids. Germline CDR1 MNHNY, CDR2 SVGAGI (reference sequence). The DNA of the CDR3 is TGTGCCAGCAGCCAGGGATCAGGGGATAGGGACACTGAAGCTTTCTTT. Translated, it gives CASSQGSGDRDTEAFF.

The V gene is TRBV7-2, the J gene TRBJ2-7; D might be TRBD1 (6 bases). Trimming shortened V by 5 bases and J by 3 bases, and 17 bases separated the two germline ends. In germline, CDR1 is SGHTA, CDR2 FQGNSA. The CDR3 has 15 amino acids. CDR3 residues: CASSPIRDTFYEQYF. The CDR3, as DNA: TGTGCCAGCAGCCCGATCCGGGACACCTTCTACGAGCAGTACTTC. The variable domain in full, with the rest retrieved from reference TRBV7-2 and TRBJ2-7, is GAGVSQSPSNKVTEKGKDVELRCDPISGHTALYWYRQSLGQGLEFLIYFQGNSAPDKSGLPSDRFSAERTGGSVSTLTIQRTQQEDSAVYLCASSPIRDTFYEQYFGPGTRLTVT.

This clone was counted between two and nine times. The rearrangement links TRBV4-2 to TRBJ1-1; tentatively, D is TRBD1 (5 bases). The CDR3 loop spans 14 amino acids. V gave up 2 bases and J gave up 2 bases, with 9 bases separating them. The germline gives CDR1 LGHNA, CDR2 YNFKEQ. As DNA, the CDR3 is TGTGCCAGCAGCCAACGGTGGGGCAACACTGAAGCTTTCTTT. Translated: CASSQRWGNTEAFF.

Here the CDR3 reads CAWSWGQSSYEQYF. The DNA for the CDR3 is TGTGCCTGGAGTTGGGGACAGAGCTCCTACGAGCAGTACTTC. The genes are TRBV30 and TRBJ2-7; the match to TRBD1 covers 7 bases. The CDR3 totals 14 residues. V gave up 2 bases and J gave up 0 bases; unmatched junction bases: 4. Germline V gene data show CDR1 as GTSNPN and CDR2 as SVGIG (reference sequence).

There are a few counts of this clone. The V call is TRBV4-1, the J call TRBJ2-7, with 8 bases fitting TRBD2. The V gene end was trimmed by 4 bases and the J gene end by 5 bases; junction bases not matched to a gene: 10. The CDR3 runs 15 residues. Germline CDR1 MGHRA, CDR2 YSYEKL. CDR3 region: CASSPPSGSSDEQYF. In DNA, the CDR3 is TGCGCCAGCAGCCCGCCCAGCGGGAGTAGCGACGAGCAGTACTTC.

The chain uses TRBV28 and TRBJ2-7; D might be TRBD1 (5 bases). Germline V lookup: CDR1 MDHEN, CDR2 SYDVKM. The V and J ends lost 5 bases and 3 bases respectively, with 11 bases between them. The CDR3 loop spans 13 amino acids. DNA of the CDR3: TGTGCCAGCAGTGGAAGTGACAGCTACGAGCAGTACTTC. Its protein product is CASSGSDSYEQYF. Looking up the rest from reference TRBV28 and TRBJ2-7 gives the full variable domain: DVKVTQSSRYLVKRTGEKVFLECVQDMDHENMFWYRQDPGLGLRLIYFSYDVKMKEKGDIPEGYSVSREKKERFSLILESASTNQTSMYLCASSGSDSYEQYFGPGTRLTVT.

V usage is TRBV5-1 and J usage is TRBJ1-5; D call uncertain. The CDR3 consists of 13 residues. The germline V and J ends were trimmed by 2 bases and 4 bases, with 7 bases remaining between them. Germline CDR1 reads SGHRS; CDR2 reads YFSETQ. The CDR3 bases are TGCGCCAGCAGCTTCAGAGGGAATCAGCCCCAGCATTTT. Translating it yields CASSFRGNQPQHF. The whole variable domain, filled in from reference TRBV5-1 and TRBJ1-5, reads KAGVTQTPRYLIKTRGQQVTLSCSPISGHRSVSWYQQTPGQGLQFLFEYFSETQRNKGNFPGRFSGRQFSNSRSEMNVSTLELGDSALYLCASSFRGNQPQHFGDGTRLSIL.

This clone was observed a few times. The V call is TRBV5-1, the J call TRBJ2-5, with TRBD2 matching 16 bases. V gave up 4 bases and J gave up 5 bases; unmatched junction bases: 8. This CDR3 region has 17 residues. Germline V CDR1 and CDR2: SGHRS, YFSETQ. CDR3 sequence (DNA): TGCGCCAGCAGCATGGGGACTAGCGGGAGGGCCGAGGAGACCCAGTACTTC. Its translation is CASSMGTSGRAEETQYF.

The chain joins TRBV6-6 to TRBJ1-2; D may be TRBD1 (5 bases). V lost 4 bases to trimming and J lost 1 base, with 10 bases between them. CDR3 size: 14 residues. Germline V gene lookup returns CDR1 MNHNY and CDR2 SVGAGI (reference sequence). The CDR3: CASSFGGGNYGYTF. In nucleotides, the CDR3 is TGTGCCAGCAGTTTTGGGGGGGGTAACTATGGCTACACCTTC.

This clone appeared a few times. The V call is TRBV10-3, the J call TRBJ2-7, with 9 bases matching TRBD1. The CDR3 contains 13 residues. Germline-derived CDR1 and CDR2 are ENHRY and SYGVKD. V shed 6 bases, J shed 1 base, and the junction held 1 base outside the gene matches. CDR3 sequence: CAIRTGGSYEQYF. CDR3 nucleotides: TGTGCCATCAGGACAGGGGGTTCCTACGAGCAGTACTTC.

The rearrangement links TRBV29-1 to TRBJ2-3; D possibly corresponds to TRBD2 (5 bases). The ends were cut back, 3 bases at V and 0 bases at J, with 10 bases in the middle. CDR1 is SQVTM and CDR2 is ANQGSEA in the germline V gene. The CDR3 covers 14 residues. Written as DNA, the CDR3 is TGCAGCGTTGAGGGCGGGCCGAGCACAGATACGCAGTATTTT. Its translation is CSVEGGPSTDTQYF.

Written as DNA, the CDR3 is TGTGCCAGCAGCTCCCAGGGCCCCAACAATGAGCAGTTCTTC. The encoded protein is CASSSQGPNNEQFF. V gene TRBV5-4 combines with J gene TRBJ2-1; D perhaps matches TRBD1 (5 bases). The CDR3 sequence is 14 residues long. From germline, CDR1 is SGHNT and CDR2 YYREEE (reference sequence). V dropped 3 bases and J dropped 5 bases, with 12 bases sitting between them.

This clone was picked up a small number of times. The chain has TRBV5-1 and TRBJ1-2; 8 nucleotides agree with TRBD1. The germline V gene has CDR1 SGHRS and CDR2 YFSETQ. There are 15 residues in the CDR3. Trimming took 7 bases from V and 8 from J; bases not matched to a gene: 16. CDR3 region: CASAVGGQASGGYTF. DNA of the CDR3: TGCGCCAGCGCCGTTGGGGGACAGGCGTCGGGAGGCTACACCTTC.

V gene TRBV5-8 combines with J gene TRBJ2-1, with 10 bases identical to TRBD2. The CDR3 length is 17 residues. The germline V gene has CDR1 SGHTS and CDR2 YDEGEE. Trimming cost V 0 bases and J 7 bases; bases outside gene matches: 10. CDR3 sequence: CASSLVSLAGAGNEQFF. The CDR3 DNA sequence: TGTGCCAGCAGCTTGGTCTCTCTAGCGGGAGCGGGGAATGAGCAGTTCTTC.

The CDR3 here is CASSDPGTEQYF. The CDR3 coding sequence is TGTGCCAGCAGTGACCCTGGCACAGAGCAGTACTTC. The rearrangement joins TRBV2 to TRBJ2-7; D is unresolved. Between the trimmed V and J ends, which lost 3 bases and 7 bases, there was a span of 10 bases. The germline V gene encodes CDR1 SNHLY and CDR2 FYNNEI. The CDR3 has 12 residues. The full variable domain, with the rest looked up from reference TRBV2 and TRBJ2-7, is EPEVTQTPSHQVTQMGQEVILRCVPISNHLYFYWYRQILGQKVEFLVSFYNNEISEKSEIFDDQFSVERPDGSNFTLKIRSTKLEDSAMYFCASSDPGTEQYFGPGTRLTVT.

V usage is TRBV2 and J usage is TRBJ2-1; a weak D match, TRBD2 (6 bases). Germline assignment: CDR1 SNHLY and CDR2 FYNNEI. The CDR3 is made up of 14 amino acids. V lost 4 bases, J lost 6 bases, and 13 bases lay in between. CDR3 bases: TGTGCCAGCAGTGGGGGTCTGCGGGGCAATGAGCAGTTCTTC. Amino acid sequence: CASSGGLRGNEQFF.